A selection of T cell receptor beta chains follows, all from one sample in a study of early T cells in non-severe SARS-CoV-2 infection. TCRdb called the 5' RACE reads again in MiXCR, with one record for every CDR3 protein. Of roughly 25,000 distinct CDR3 sequences in the sample, about 4.6% were seen once. Specimen: whole blood. The receptors shown here come from an adult who was a healthcare worker with PCR-confirmed SARS-CoV-2 infection or an uninfected control (not recorded which). Both conserved end residues are part of each CDR3. A D gene is named only where the DNA matches it firmly. The listing skips clone size in some rows; elsewhere it reads once, few, many or a size class.

CSARGTSGRPISQETQYF | TGCAGTGCTAGAGGGACTAGCGGGAGGCCCATTTCACAAGAGACCCAGTACTTC | TRBJ2-5 | many | TRBD2 | TRBV20-1
CASSLYSYEQYF | TGTGCCAGCAGCTTGTACTCCTACGAGCAGTACTTC | TRBJ2-7 | many | NA | TRBV7-2
CASSPRGDSSSSEAFF | TGTGCCAGCTCACCACGGGGTGACTCATCGTCCTCCGAAGCTTTCTTT | TRBJ1-1 | many | NA | TRBV18
CASSFNRVNTIYF | TGTGCCAGCAGCTTCAACAGGGTGAACACCATATATTTT | TRBJ1-3 | few | NA | TRBV11-2
CAISVSGGQNEQFF | TGTGCCATCAGTGTTTCGGGGGGCCAAAATGAGCAGTTCTTC | TRBJ2-1 | many | NA | TRBV10-3
CASSLITDTQYF | TGTGCCAGCAGCCTGATCACAGATACGCAGTATTTT | TRBJ2-3 | many | NA | TRBV11-1
CASSSSTGGTIQYF | TGCGCCAGCAGCTCGAGTACAGGGGGGACCATTCAGTACTTC | TRBJ2-4 | many | TRBD1 | TRBV5-1
CSVATGVRYGYTF | TGCAGCGTTGCTACAGGGGTTCGATATGGCTACACCTTC | TRBJ1-2 | many | TRBD1 | TRBV29-1
CASSSRPGEQYF | TGTGCCAGCAGTTCCCGGCCTGGCGAGCAGTACTTC | TRBJ2-7 | many | NA | TRBV28
CASSFMFYEQYF | TGTGCCAGCAGTTTCATGTTTTACGAGCAGTACTTC | TRBJ2-7 | many | NA | TRBV28
CAISVGRESGYTF | TGTGCCATCAGTGTCGGTAGGGAGTCAGGCTACACCTTC | TRBJ1-2 | many | NA | TRBV10-3
CASSQWDTSGANVLTF | TGCGCCAGCAGCCAATGGGACACCTCTGGGGCCAACGTCCTGACTTTC | TRBJ2-6 | many | NA | TRBV4-3
CATSRAGSHNEQFF | TGTGCCACCAGCAGAGCGGGTAGCCACAATGAGCAGTTCTTC | TRBJ2-1 | many | NA | TRBV15
CASSPRPGQGAIISGNTIYF | TGTGCCAGCAGTCCCAGACCCGGACAGGGGGCTATTATCTCTGGAAACACCATATATTTT | TRBJ1-3 | many | TRBD1 | TRBV6-5
CSATAGTSTTVYF | TGCAGTGCAACCGCGGGCACCTCAACCACAGTATATTTT | TRBJ1-3 | NA | NA | TRBV20-1
CASSPDRDEQETQYF | TGTGCCAGCAGCCCAGACAGGGATGAACAAGAGACCCAGTACTTC | TRBJ2-5 | few | TRBD1 | TRBV7-2
CASSLIKRFSSGANVLTF | TGTGCCAGCAGCTTAATAAAGCGTTTTAGCTCTGGGGCCAACGTCCTGACTTTC | TRBJ2-6 | many | NA | TRBV7-2